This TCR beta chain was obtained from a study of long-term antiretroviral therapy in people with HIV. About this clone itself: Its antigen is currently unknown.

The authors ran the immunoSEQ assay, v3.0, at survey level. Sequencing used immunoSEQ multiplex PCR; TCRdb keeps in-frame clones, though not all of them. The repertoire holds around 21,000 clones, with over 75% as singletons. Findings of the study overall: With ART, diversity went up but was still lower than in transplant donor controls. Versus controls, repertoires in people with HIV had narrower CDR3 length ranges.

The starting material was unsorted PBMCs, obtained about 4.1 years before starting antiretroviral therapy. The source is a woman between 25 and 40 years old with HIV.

CDR3 DNA: TGCGCCAGCAGCCGGACTAGCGGGGGGGCTGAGTTTAATGAGCAGTTCTTC. Translated: CASSRTSGGAEFNEQFF. This chain connects TRBV4-1 to TRBJ2-1, with TRBD2 identical over 15 bases. Losses at the gene ends were 4 bases for V and 7 bases for J; bases not matched to a gene: 8. CDR1 MGHRA and CDR2 YSYEKL come from the germline V gene. The CDR3 length is 17 residues.